This passage covers 21 T cell receptor beta chains from one sample sequenced in a study of cytomegalovirus exposure and HLA in healthy donors. This PCR relied on a set of 60 Vbeta primers and 13 Jbeta primers. Generated by immunoSEQ multiplex PCR, the TCRdb table keeps only in-frame clones and is missing some. The table has about 85,000 clones, 50% to 75% seen once; the top ten hold roughly 3.9%. The sequenced material came from PBMCs. The receptors stem from a man aged 25-40 years in good health and CMV-seronegative.

This chain connects TRBV10-3 to TRBJ1-5, with TRBD1 matching 7 bases. The ends lost 2 bases at V and 7 bases at J; junction bases unmatched: 8. The germline V gene has CDR1 ENHRY and CDR2 SYGVKD. This CDR3 comprises 15 residues. This CDR3 reads CAISEAGGVRQPQHF. In DNA form, the CDR3 reads TGTGCCATCAGTGAGGCAGGGGGAGTTCGACAGCCCCAGCATTTT.

The V gene is TRBV9, the J gene TRBJ1-3; D call uncertain. The CDR3 covers 16 residues. The V gene lost 2 bases and the J gene lost 4 bases, with 16 bases spanning the gap. Looked up from germline, CDR1 is SGDLS and CDR2 is YYNGEE. The CDR3: CASSVVPKSEGNTIYF. The CDR3 nucleotides read TGTGCCAGCAGCGTCGTGCCCAAAAGTGAGGGAAACACCATATATTTT.

This chain connects TRBV12-5 to TRBJ2-1; D gene ambiguous. CDR1 and CDR2 from the germline V gene are LGHNT and FRNRAP. CDR3 length equals 12 residues. The CDR3 sequence is CALQTRSYEQFF. In nucleotides, the CDR3 is TGTGCACTTCAGACTCGATCATATGAGCAGTTCTTC.

This clone has only a few counts. This rearrangement joins TRBV9 to TRBJ2-2; D is undetermined. CDR1 is SGDLS, CDR2 YYNGEE, per germline. The CDR3 sequence is 15 residues long. V was cut by 6 bases and J by 6 bases, with 18 bases left in between. CDR3 protein: CASTLSARPAGELFF. As DNA, the CDR3 is TGTGCCAGCACTCTCTCGGCCAGGCCCGCCGGGGAGCTGTTTTTT. The full variable domain, its missing parts supplied by reference TRBV9 and TRBJ2-2, is DSGVTQTPKHLITATGQRVTLRCSPRSGDLSVYWYQQSLDQGLQFLIQYYNGEERAKGNILERFSAQQFPDLHSELNLSSLELGDSALYFCASTLSARPAGELFFGEGSRLTVL.

This clone was seen a few times. CDR3 loop: CASSFTGVLTYEQYF. The CDR3 nucleotides read TGTGCCAGCAGTTTTACAGGGGTATTAACCTACGAGCAGTACTTC. V and J are TRBV27 and TRBJ2-7; TRBD1 aligns across 7 bases. CDR3 length: 15 residues. Germline V gene sequence: CDR1 MNHEY, CDR2 SMNVEV (reference sequence). The trim removed 3 bases at V and 2 bases at J, leaving 7 bases unmatched.

The gene calls are TRBV9 and TRBJ2-1, with 14 bases identical to TRBD2. This CDR3 spans 20 amino acids. Germline-derived CDR1 and CDR2 are SGDLS and YYNGEE. Losses at the gene ends were 0 bases for V and 0 bases for J; bases not matched to a gene: 8. The CDR3 nucleotides are TGTGCCAGCAGCGTAGGAGGTAGACTAGCGGGAGGGATCTCCTACAATGAGCAGTTCTTC. Translation: CASSVGGRLAGGISYNEQFF.

This clone was recorded a few times. The chain recombines TRBV4-2 with TRBJ2-7; 11 positions match TRBD1. In germline, CDR1 is LGHNA, CDR2 YNFKEQ. J lost 11 bases, V lost 4 bases, and 7 bases had no gene match. This CDR3 has 13 residues. The CDR3 sequence: CASSPRTGGGEYF. The CDR3 DNA reads as TGTGCCAGCAGCCCCAGGACAGGGGGCGGTGAGTACTTC.

A few counts support this clone. The rearrangement links TRBV4-2 to TRBJ2-2; weak D call: TRBD1 (6 bases). Trimming cost V 4 bases and J 5 bases, with 20 bases left between them. CDR1 is LGHNA and CDR2 is YNFKEQ in the germline V gene. The CDR3 runs to 17 residues. This CDR3 is CASSPGIQGWGTGELFF. For the CDR3, the DNA is TGTGCCAGCAGCCCCGGTATACAGGGATGGGGGACCGGGGAGCTGTTTTTT.

This clone was observed a single time. This chain connects TRBV5-1 to TRBJ2-1, with a weak D call TRBD1 (6 bases). The CDR3 loop spans 14 amino acids. Germline V gives CDR1 SGHRS, CDR2 YFSETQ. Trimming shortened V by 4 bases and J by 4 bases, and 12 bases separated the two germline ends. CDR3 in DNA: TGCGCCAGCAGCCGACAACAGGGTTACAATGAGCAGTTCTTC. This codes for CASSRQQGYNEQFF.

Points on this clone: One junction end disagrees with the germline gene, perhaps due to a read error. The chain is built from TRBV7-7 and TRBJ1-4, with 7 positions matching TRBD1. The CDR3 is made up of 13 amino acids. The germline V gene has CDR1 SSHAT and CDR2 FNYEAQ (reference sequence). The CDR3, as DNA: TGTGCTAGCAGCTGGGGACAGCGGGGGAAACTGTTTTTT. This encodes CASSWGQRGKLFF. The entire variable domain, with the rest obtained from reference TRBV7-7 and TRBJ1-4, is as follows: GAGVSQSPRYKVTKRGQDVTLRCDPISSHATLYWYQQALGQGPEFLTYFNYEAQPDKSGLPSDRFSAERPEGSISTLTIQRTEQRDSAMYRCASSWGQRGKLFFGSGTQLSVL.

J is TRBJ1-2 and V is TRBV13, with D possibly TRBD1 on 5 matching bases. The CDR3 spans 16 residues. Germline V CDR1 and CDR2: PRHDT, FYEKMQ (reference sequence). V was clipped by 0 bases and J by 6 bases, with 17 bases between them. Here the CDR3 DNA reads TGTGCCAGCAGCTTAGGCCCGCCGTTGGGGGGGAATGGCTACACCTTC. Translated: CASSLGPPLGGNGYTF.

The chain joins TRBV27 to TRBJ1-1; D is uncertain. This CDR3 is 12 amino acids long. Trimming took off 8 bases at V and 11 bases at J, with 18 bases between the two ends. CDR1 MNHEY and CDR2 SMNVEV come from the germline V gene (reference sequence). CDR3 residues: CASGESSFEAFF. In DNA, the CDR3 is TGTGCCAGCGGTGAGTCGAGCTTTGAGGCTTTCTTT.

The genes are TRBV4-2 and TRBJ2-3; TRBD2 might be the D (5 bases). The CDR3 consists of 15 residues. V was trimmed by 4 bases and J by 1 base, leaving 12 bases between them. Germline lookup yields CDR1 LGHNA and CDR2 YNFKEQ. As DNA, the CDR3 is TGTGCCAGCAGCCCTGGGAATAGCGGCACAGATACGCAGTATTTT. Protein product: CASSPGNSGTDTQYF.

As for this clone: At the DNA level, this CDR3 is encoded by other sequences in the same sample as well. The chain combines TRBV11-2 with TRBJ2-7; 8 nucleotides line up with TRBD1. Trimming took 1 base from V and 3 from J; bases not matched to a gene: 2. The CDR3 totals 14 residues. The germline CDR1 and CDR2 sequences are SGHAT and FQNNGV. The DNA for the CDR3 is TGTGCCAGCAGCTTAGCAACAGGGGGCTACGAGCAGTACTTC. This gives the protein CASSLATGGYEQYF.

This clone occurred a few times. The CDR3 DNA is TGTGCCAGCAGCCTCTCCGATCGACAGTACGCCACAGATACGCAGTATTTT. This sequence encodes CASSLSDRQYATDTQYF. The chain is built from TRBV28 and TRBJ2-3; a weak D match, TRBD1 (5 bases). Germline V gene sequence: CDR1 MDHEN, CDR2 SYDVKM. The CDR3 extends over 17 amino acids. Trimming took 6 bases from V and 2 from J, leaving 21 bases between them. The full variable domain, in which reference TRBV28 and TRBJ2-3 provide the parts outside the CDR3, is DVKVTQSSRYLVKRTGEKVFLECVQDMDHENMFWYRQDPGLGLRLIYFSYDVKMKEKGDIPEGYSVSREKKERFSLILESASTNQTSMYLCASSLSDRQYATDTQYFGPGTRLTVL.

The rearrangement links TRBV6-6 to TRBJ1-4; D not resolved. V gave up 0 bases and J gave up 8 bases, with 10 bases separating them. The CDR3 consists of 14 residues. Germline-derived CDR1 and CDR2 are MNHNY and SVGAGI (reference sequence). CDR3 DNA: TGTGCCAGCAGTTACTCGGGATCGGGGGAAAAACTGTTTTTT. As protein: CASSYSGSGEKLFF.

This chain links TRBV6-1 with TRBJ2-7, with 7 bases matching TRBD2. Germline trimming cut 6 bases from V and 5 bases from J; bases unmatched to any gene: 4. Germline values: CDR1 MNHNS, CDR2 SASEGT. This CDR3 is built from 12 residues. CDR3 bases: TGTGCCAGCAGGGGGGGGGTCGACGAGCAGTACTTC. Translation gives CASRGGVDEQYF.

The chain recombines TRBV7-2 with TRBJ2-5; D gene uncertain. V gave up 1 base and J gave up 4 bases, with 10 bases separating them. The CDR3 spans 14 residues. In germline, CDR1 is SGHTA, CDR2 FQGNSA. The CDR3 nucleotides are TGTGCCAGCAGCTTAGTTCCAAATAGAGAGACCCAGTACTTC. Its translation: CASSLVPNRETQYF.

This chain connects TRBV5-1 to TRBJ2-2; D might be TRBD2 (6 bases). This CDR3 spans 18 amino acids. Germline V CDR1 and CDR2: SGHRS, YFSETQ. The V end lost 0 bases, the J end lost 5 bases, and 20 bases lay between the germline ends. In DNA, the CDR3 is TGCGCCAGCAGCTTGGCCCCGGCACCAACCCGGGGGACCGGGGAGCTGTTTTTT. Translating gives CASSLAPAPTRGTGELFF. Supplemented by reference TRBV5-1 and TRBJ2-2, the full variable domain reads KAGVTQTPRYLIKTRGQQVTLSCSPISGHRSVSWYQQTPGQGLQFLFEYFSETQRNKGNFPGRFSGRQFSNSRSEMNVSTLELGDSALYLCASSLAPAPTRGTGELFFGEGSRLTVL.

The chain carries TRBV5-1 and TRBJ1-1, with D perhaps TRBD1 (5 bases). Per the germline V gene, CDR1 is SGHRS and CDR2 is YFSETQ. V dropped 0 bases and J dropped 4 bases, with 16 bases sitting between them. CDR3 length equals 16 residues. CDR3 protein: CASSLAGGMSSTEAFF. CDR3 in DNA: TGCGCCAGCAGCTTGGCCGGGGGAATGAGTTCCACTGAAGCTTTCTTT. Filled out from reference TRBV5-1 and TRBJ1-1, the complete variable domain reads KAGVTQTPRYLIKTRGQQVTLSCSPISGHRSVSWYQQTPGQGLQFLFEYFSETQRNKGNFPGRFSGRQFSNSRSEMNVSTLELGDSALYLCASSLAGGMSSTEAFFGQGTRLTVV.

The chain combines TRBV29-1 with TRBJ2-1, with TRBD2 matching over 7 bases. The trim removed 6 bases at V and 3 bases at J, leaving 8 bases unmatched. Germline CDR1 reads SQVTM; CDR2 reads ANQGSEA. This CDR3 is 14 amino acids long. CDR3 nucleotides: TGCAGCGTCCATGGGGGGGTCGGCTACAATGAGCAGTTCTTC. As protein: CSVHGGVGYNEQFF.